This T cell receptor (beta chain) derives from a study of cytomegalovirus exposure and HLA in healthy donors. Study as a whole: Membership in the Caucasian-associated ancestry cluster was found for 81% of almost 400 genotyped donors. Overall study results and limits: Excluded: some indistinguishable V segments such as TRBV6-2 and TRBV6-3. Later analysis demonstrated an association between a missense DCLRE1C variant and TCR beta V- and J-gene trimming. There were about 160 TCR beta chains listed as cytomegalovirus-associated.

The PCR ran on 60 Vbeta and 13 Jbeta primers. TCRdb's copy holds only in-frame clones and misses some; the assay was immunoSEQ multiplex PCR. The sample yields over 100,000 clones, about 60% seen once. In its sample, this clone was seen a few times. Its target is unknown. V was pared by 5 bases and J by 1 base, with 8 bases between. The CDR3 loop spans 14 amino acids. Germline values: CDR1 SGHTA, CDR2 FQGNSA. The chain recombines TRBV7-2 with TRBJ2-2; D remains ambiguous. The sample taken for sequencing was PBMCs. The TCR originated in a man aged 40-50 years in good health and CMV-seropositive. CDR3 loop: CASSPGLNTGELFF. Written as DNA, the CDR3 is TGTGCCAGCAGCCCAGGTTTGAACACCGGGGAGCTGTTTTTT.